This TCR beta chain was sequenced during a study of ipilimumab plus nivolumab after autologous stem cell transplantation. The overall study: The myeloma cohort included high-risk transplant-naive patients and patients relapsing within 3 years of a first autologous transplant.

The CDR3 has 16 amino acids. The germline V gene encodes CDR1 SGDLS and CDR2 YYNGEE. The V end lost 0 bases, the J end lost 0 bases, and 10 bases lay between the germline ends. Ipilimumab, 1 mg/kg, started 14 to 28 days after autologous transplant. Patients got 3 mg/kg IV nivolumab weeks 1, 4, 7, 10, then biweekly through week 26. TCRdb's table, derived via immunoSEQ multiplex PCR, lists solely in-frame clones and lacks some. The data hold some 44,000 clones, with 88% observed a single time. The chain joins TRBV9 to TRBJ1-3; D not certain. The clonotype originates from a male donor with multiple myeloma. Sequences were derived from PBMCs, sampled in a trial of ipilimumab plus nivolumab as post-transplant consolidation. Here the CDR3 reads CASSVVGDRSGNTIYF. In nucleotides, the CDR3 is TGTGCCAGCAGCGTAGTTGGCGACCGCTCTGGAAACACCATATATTTT.